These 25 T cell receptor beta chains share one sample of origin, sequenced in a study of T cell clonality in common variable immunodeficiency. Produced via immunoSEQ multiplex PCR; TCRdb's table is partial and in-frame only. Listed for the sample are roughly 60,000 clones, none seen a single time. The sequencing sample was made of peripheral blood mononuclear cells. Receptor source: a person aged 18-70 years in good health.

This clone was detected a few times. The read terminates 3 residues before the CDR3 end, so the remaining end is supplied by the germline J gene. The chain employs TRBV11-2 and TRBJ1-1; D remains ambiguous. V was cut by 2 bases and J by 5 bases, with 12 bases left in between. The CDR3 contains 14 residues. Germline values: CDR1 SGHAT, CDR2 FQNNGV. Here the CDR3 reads CASSLQQLGTEAFF. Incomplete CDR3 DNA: TGTGCCAGCAGCTTACAACAGTTGGGTACTGAA.

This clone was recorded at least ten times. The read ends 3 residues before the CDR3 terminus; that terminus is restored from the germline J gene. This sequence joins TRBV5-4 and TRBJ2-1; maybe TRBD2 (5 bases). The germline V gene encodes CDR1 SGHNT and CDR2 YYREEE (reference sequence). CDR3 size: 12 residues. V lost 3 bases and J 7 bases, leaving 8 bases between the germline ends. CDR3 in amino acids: CASSSRLNEQFF. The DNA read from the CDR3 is TGTGCCAGCAGCTCCCGACTAAATGAG.

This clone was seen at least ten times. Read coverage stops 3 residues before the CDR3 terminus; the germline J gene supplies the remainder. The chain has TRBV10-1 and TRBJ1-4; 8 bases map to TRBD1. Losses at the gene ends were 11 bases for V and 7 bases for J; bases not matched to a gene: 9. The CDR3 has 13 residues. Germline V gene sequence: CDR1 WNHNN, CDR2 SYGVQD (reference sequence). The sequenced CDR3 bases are TGCGCCCGCAAGGACAGGGTAAGTGAAAAA. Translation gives CARKDRVSEK. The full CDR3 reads CARKDRVSEKLFF.

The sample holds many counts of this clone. The DNA read from the CDR3 is TGTGCCAGCAGCCAAGATCTCAGGGATCTCAATGAG. This encodes CASSQDLRDLNE. The entire CDR3 protein reads CASSQDLRDLNEQFF. The chain couples TRBV14 to TRBJ2-1; D may be TRBD1 (5 bases). Read coverage stops 3 residues before the CDR3 terminus; the germline J gene supplies the remainder. Germline loops: CDR1 SGHDN, CDR2 FVKESK. V lost 0 bases and J lost 6, with 12 bases in between. This CDR3 contains 15 residues.

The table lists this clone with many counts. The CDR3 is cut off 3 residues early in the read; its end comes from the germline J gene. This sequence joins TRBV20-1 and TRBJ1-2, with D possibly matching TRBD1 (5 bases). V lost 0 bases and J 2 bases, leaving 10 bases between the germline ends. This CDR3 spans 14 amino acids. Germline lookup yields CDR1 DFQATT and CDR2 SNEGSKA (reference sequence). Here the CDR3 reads CSARDQRQNYGYTF. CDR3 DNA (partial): TGCAGTGCTAGAGATCAACGACAGAACTATGGC.

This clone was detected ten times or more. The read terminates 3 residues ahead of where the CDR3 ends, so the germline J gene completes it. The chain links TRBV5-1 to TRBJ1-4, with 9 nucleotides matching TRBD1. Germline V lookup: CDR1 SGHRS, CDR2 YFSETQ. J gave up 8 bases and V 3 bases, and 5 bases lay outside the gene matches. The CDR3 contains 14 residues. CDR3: CASSSGQGGEKLFF. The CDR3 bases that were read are TGCGCCAGCAGCTCGGGACAGGGAGGAGAAAAA.

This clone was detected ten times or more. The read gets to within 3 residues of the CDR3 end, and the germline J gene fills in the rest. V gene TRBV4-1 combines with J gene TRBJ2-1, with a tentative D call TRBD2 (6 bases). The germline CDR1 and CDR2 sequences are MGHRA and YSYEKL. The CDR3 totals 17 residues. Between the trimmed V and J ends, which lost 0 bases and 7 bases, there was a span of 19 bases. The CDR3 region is CASSQEQTGLLANEQFF. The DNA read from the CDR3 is TGCGCCAGCAGCCAAGAACAAACGGGACTCCTGGCAAATGAG.

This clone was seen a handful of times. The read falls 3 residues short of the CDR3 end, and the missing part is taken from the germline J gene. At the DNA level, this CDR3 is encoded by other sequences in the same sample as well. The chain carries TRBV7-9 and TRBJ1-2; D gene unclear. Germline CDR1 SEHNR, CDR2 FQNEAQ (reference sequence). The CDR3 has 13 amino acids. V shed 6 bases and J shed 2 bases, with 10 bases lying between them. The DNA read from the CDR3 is TGTGCCAGCAGTATCGCGCAAAACTATGGC. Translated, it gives CASSIAQNYG. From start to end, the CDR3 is CASSIAQNYGYTF.

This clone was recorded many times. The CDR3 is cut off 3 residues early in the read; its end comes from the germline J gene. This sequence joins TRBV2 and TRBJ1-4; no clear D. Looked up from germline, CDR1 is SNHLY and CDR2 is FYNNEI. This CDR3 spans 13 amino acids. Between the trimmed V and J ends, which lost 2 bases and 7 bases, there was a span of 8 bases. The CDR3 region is CASSELPGEKLFF. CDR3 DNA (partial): TGTGCCAGCAGTGAATTACCAGGTGAAAAA.

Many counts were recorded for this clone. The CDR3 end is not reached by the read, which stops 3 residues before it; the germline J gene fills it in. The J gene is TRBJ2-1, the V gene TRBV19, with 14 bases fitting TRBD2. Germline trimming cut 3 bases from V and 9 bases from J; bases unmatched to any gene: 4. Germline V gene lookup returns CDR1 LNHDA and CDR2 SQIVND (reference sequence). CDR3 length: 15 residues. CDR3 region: CASSIRLAGGFEQFF. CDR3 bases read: TGTGCCAGTAGTATCCGACTAGCGGGAGGGTTTGAG.

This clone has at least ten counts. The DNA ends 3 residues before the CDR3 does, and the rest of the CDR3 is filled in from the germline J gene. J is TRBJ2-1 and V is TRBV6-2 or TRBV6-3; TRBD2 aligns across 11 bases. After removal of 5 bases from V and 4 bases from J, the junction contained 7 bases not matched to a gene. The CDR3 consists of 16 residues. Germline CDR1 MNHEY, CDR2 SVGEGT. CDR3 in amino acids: CASSPPSSGRYNEQFF. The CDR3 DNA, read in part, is TGTGCCAGCAGTCCCCCTTCTAGCGGGAGGTACAATGAG.

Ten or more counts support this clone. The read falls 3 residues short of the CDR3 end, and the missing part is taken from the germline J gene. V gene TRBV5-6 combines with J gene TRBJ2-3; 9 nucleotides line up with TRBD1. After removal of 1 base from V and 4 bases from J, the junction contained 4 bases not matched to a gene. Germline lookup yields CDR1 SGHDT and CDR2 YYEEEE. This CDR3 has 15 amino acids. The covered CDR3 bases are TGTGCCAGCAGCTTGACAGGGGGCGCGCCAGATACG. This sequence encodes CASSLTGGAPDT. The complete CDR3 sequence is CASSLTGGAPDTQYF.

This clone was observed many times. Here the CDR3 reads CASSGHPELHTDTQYF. CDR3 bases read: TGTGCCAGCAGTGGTCACCCTGAACTCCACACAGATACG. The V gene is TRBV6-2 or TRBV6-3, the J gene TRBJ2-3; D call uncertain. The observed sequence ends 3 residues before the CDR3 terminus, with the missing tail filled in from the germline J gene. The CDR3 consists of 16 residues. V was trimmed by 5 bases and J by 2 bases, leaving 17 bases between them. Germline V gene sequence: CDR1 MNHEY, CDR2 SVGEGT.

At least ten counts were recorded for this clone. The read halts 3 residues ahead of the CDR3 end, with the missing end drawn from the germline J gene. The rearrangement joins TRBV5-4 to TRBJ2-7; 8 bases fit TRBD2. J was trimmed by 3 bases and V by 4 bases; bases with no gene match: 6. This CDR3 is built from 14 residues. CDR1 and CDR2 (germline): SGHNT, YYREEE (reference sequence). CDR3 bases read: TGTGCCAGCAGCCCGAGCGGGAGCTACTACGAG. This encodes CASSPSGSYYE. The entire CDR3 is CASSPSGSYYEQYF.

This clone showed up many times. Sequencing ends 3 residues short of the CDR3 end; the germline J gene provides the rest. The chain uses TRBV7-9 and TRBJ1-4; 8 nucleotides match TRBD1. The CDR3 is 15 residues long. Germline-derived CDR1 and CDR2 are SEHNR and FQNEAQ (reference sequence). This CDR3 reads CASSYQTGARSKLFF. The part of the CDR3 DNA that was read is TGTGCCAGCAGCTACCAGACAGGGGCGCGTAGCAAA. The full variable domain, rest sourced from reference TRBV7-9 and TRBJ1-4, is DTGVSQNPRHKITKRGQNVTFRCDPISEHNRLYWYRQTLGQGPEFLTYFQNEAQLEKSRLLSDRFSAERPKGSFSTLEIQRTEQGDSAMYLCASSYQTGARSKLFFGSGTQLSVL.

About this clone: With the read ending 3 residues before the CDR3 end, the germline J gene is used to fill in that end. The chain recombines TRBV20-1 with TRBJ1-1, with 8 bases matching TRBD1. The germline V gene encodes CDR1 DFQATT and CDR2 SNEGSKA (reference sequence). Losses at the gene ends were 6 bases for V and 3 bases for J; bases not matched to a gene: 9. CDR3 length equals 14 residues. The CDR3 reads CSAQTGEGYTEAFF. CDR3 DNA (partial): TGCAGTGCCCAGACAGGGGAGGGGTACACTGAA.

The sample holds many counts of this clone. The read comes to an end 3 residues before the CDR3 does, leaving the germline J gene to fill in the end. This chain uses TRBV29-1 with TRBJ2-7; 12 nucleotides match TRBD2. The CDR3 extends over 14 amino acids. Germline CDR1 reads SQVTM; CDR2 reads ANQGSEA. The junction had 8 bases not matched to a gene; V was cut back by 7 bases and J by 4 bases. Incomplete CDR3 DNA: TGCAGCGCAGCCTTGACTAGCGGGAGTTACGAG. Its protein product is CSAALTSGSYE. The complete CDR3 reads CSAALTSGSYEQYF.

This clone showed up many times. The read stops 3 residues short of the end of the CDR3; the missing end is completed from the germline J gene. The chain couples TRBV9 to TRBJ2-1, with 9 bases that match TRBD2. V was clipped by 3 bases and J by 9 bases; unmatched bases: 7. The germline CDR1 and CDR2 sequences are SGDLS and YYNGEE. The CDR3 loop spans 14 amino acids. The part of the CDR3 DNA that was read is TGTGCCAGCAGCGGAACGACTAGCGGCGGTGAG. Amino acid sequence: CASSGTTSGGE. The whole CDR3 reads CASSGTTSGGEQFF.

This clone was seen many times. CDR3 in amino acids: CSARVVASNTEAFF. CDR3 DNA (partial): TGCAGTGCTAGGGTAGTCGCTTCGAACACTGAA. The chain links TRBV20-1 to TRBJ1-1, with D unclear. The observed sequence ends 3 residues before the CDR3 terminus, with the missing tail filled in from the germline J gene. V was clipped by 3 bases and J by 1 base, with 12 bases between them. CDR3 length: 14 amino acids. Germline-derived CDR1 and CDR2 are DFQATT and SNEGSKA (reference sequence).

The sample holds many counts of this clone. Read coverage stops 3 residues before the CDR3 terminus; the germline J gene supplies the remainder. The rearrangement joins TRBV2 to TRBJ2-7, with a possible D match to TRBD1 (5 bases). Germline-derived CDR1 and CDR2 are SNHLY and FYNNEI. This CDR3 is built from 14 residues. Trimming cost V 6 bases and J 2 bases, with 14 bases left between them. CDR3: CASRGTTGTYEQYF. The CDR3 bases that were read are TGTGCCAGCAGGGGAACCACAGGTACCTACGAG.

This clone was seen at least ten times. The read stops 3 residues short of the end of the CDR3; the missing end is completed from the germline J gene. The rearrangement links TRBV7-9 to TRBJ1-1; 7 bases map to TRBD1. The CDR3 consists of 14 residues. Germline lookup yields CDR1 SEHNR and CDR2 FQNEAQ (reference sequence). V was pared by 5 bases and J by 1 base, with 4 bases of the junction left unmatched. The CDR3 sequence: CASSPDRRNTEAFF. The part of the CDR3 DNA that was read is TGTGCCAGCAGCCCGGACAGGCGGAACACTGAA.

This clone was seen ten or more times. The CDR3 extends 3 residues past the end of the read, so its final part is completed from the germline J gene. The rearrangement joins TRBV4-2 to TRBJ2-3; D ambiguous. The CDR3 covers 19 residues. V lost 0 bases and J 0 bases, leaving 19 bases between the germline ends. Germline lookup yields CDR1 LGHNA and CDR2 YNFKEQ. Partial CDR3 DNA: TGTGCCAGCAGCCAAGACCCCCTTTTAGGGTACTCTAGCACAGATACG. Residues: CASSQDPLLGYSSTDT. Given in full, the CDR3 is CASSQDPLLGYSSTDTQYF.

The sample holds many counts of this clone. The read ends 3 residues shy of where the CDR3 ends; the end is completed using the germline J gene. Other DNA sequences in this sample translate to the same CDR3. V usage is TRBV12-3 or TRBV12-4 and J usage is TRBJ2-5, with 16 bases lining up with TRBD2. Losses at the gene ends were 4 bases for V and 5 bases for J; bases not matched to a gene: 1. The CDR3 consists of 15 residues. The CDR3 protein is CASSSGLAGGETQYF. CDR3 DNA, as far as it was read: TGTGCCAGCAGTTCGGGACTAGCGGGAGGGGAGACC.

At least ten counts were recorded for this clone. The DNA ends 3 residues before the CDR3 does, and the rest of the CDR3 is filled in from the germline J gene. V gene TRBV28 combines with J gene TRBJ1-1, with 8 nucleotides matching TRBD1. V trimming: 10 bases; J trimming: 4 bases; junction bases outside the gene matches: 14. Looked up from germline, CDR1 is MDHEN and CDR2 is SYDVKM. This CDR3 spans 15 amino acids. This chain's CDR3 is CATEEGQGAFTEAFF. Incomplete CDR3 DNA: TGTGCCACCGAGGAGGGGCAGGGGGCTTTCACTGAA.

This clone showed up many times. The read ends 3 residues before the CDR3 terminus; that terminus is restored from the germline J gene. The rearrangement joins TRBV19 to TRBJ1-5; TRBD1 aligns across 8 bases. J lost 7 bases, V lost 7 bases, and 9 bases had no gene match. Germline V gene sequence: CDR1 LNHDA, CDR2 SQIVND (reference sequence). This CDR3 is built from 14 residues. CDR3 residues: CASKSGTGRQPQHF. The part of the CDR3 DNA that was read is TGTGCCAGTAAAAGCGGGACAGGTCGGCAGCCC. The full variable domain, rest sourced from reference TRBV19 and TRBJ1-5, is DGGITQSPKYLFRKEGQNVTLSCEQNLNHDAMYWYRQDPGQGLRLIYYSQIVNDFQKGDIAEGYSVSREKKESFPLTVTSAQKNPTAFYLCASKSGTGRQPQHFGDGTRLSIL.